One sample yielded the 14 T cell receptor beta chains listed below, sequenced in a study of blood T cell repertoires in COVID-19. Measured with immunoSEQ multiplex PCR; TCRdb has only the in-frame clones, and not every one. This table has 300,000 to 450,000 clones, around 87% appearing once. Sequenced material: PBMCs or T cells enriched from blood (not recorded which). These receptors came from a man aged 35 to 55 in a cohort exposed to, infected with or recovered from COVID-19 (not recorded which).

In this sample, this clone turned up once. The chain has TRBV3-1 (or the pseudogene TRBV3-2) and TRBJ2-3; no clear D gene. The V and J ends lost 9 bases and 1 base respectively, with 11 bases between them. The CDR3 is 13 amino acids. The germline V gene has CDR1 LGHDT and CDR2 YNNKEL (reference sequence). The CDR3 sequence: CASSKLGTDTQYF. The CDR3 DNA reads TGTGCCAGTTCAAAACTGGGCACAGATACGCAGTATTTT.

The gene calls are TRBV19 and TRBJ1-5; TRBD1 matches at 10 bases. The CDR3 has 15 amino acids. Trimming removed 4 bases from V and 7 bases from J; junction bases left unmatched: 7. CDR1 and CDR2 (germline): LNHDA, SQIVND (reference sequence). CDR3 DNA sequence: TGTGCCAGTAGTACGGACAGGGGGTCGCGGCAGCCCCAGCATTTT. As protein: CASSTDRGSRQPQHF.

In DNA form, the CDR3 reads TGCGCCAGCAGCCATCGACAGGGGTTGTCCAATGAGCAGTTCTTC. This encodes CASSHRQGLSNEQFF. The chain recombines TRBV5-1 with TRBJ2-1; 8 positions agree with TRBD1. CDR1 and CDR2 from the germline V gene are SGHRS and YFSETQ. Losses at the gene ends were 4 bases for V and 6 bases for J; bases not matched to a gene: 9. CDR3 length: 15 amino acids.

This clone was seen only once. This chain joins TRBV5-3 and TRBJ2-3; 13 nucleotides agree with TRBD2. TRBV5-3 is placed among ORFs of uncertain function. Unmatched junction bases numbered 7, after V lost 3 bases and J lost 0 bases. CDR3 length: 18 amino acids. CDR3 sequence (DNA): TGTGCCAGAAGCTCCGGACTAGCGGGGGCGTCTAGCACAGATACGCAGTATTTT. Protein product: CARSSGLAGASSTDTQYF.

This chain joins TRBV27 and TRBJ1-1; 10 bases align to TRBD1. Germline V CDR1 and CDR2: MNHEY, SMNVEV (reference sequence). With 5 bases clipped from V and 9 bases from J, the junction kept 9 bases outside the gene matches. The CDR3 is 14 residues long. The CDR3 loop reads CASSTPRDRGKAFF. The CDR3 DNA is TGTGCCAGCAGTACCCCGAGGGACAGGGGTAAAGCTTTCTTT.

The chain is built from TRBV11-2 and TRBJ2-5, with 8 bases fitting TRBD2. Germline CDR1 is SGHAT and CDR2 is FQNNGV. The CDR3 has 16 residues. After removal of 1 base from V and 0 bases from J, the junction contained 4 bases not matched to a gene. The CDR3 protein is CASSLASGRNQETQYF. CDR3 nucleotides: TGTGCCAGCAGCTTAGCGAGCGGGAGAAACCAAGAGACCCAGTACTTC. The variable domain in full, completed from reference TRBV11-2 and TRBJ2-5, reads EAGVAQSPRYKIIEKRQSVAFWCNPISGHATLYWYQQILGQGPKLLIQFQNNGVVDDSQLPKDRFSAERLKGVDSTLKIQPAKLEDSAVYLCASSLASGRNQETQYFGPGTRLLVL.

This sequence joins TRBV11-1 and TRBJ2-7; tentatively, D is TRBD2 (6 bases). V was cut by 2 bases and J by 1 base, with 12 bases left in between. Germline V gene data show CDR1 as SGHAT and CDR2 as FQDESV (reference sequence). The CDR3 spans 15 residues. CDR3 in amino acids: CASSLFAGTSYEQYF. The DNA for the CDR3 is TGTGCCAGCAGCTTATTCGCGGGGACTTCCTACGAGCAGTACTTC.

V is TRBV7-3 and J is TRBJ2-5; TRBD2 agrees at 7 bases. The ends lost 5 bases at V and 4 bases at J; junction bases unmatched: 1. The CDR3 length is 12 residues. Germline lookup yields CDR1 SGHTA and CDR2 FQGTGA. CDR3: CASSSGTETQYF. CDR3 DNA: TGTGCCAGCAGCAGCGGGACAGAGACCCAGTACTTC.

V gene TRBV28 combines with J gene TRBJ1-4, with a tentative D call TRBD1 (6 bases). Germline values: CDR1 MDHEN, CDR2 SYDVKM. Between the trimmed V and J ends, which lost 4 bases and 7 bases, there was a span of 10 bases. The CDR3 contains 13 residues. Written as DNA, the CDR3 is TGTGCCAGCAGTTCTACAGGGATTGAAAAACTGTTTTTT. The encoded protein is CASSSTGIEKLFF.

The rearrangement joins TRBV10-1 to TRBJ2-3; TRBD2 might be the D (5 bases). V lost 6 bases and J lost 1, with 17 bases in between. Germline V lookup: CDR1 WNHNN, CDR2 SYGVQD (reference sequence). The CDR3 has 16 amino acids. The CDR3 region is CASSPAHQEGTDTQYF. The CDR3 nucleotides read TGCGCCAGCAGCCCAGCCCACCAGGAGGGCACAGATACGCAGTATTTT.

The chain uses TRBV27 and TRBJ1-4, with unresolved D. The germline V gene has CDR1 MNHEY and CDR2 SMNVEV (reference sequence). This CDR3 has 15 residues. V was pared by 6 bases and J by 2 bases, with 13 bases between. The DNA of the CDR3 is TGTGCCAGCAGAAGGACTGGCGGGACTAATGAAAAACTGTTTTTT. It specifies CASRRTGGTNEKLFF. Full variable domain (remainder filled in from reference TRBV27 and TRBJ1-4): EAQVTQNPRYLITVTGKKLTVTCSQNMNHEYMSWYRQDPGLGLRQIYYSMNVEVTDKGDVPEGYKVSRKEKRNFPLILESPSPNQTSLYFCASRRTGGTNEKLFFGSGTQLSVL.

This chain connects TRBV2 to TRBJ2-6; D might be TRBD2 (6 bases). There are 16 residues in the CDR3. Per the germline V gene, CDR1 is SNHLY and CDR2 is FYNNEI. Trimming took off 11 bases at V and 2 bases at J, with 19 bases between the two ends. CDR3 sequence reads: CADSGQGGTGANVLTF. The CDR3 DNA is TGTGCCGACAGTGGGCAGGGAGGCACTGGGGCCAACGTCCTGACTTTC.

The gene calls are TRBV30 and TRBJ2-6; 9 nucleotides align to TRBD2. CDR3 length: 16 residues. J lost 0 bases, V lost 6 bases, and 6 bases had no gene match. CDR1 is GTSNPN and CDR2 is SVGIG in the germline V gene (reference sequence). Here the CDR3 reads CACSGLASSGANVLTF. CDR3 bases: TGTGCCTGTTCAGGACTAGCGTCCTCTGGGGCCAACGTCCTGACTTTC. The entire variable domain, with the rest obtained from reference TRBV30 and TRBJ2-6, is as follows: SQTIHQWPATLVQPVGSPLSLECTVEGTSNPNLYWYRQAAGRGLQLLFYSVGIGQISSEVPQNLSASRPQDRQFILSSKKLLLSDSGFYLCACSGLASSGANVLTFGAGSRLTVL.

This clone has only one observation. The J gene is TRBJ2-3, the V gene TRBV20-1; 8 bases align to TRBD2. The trim removed 3 bases at V and 3 bases at J, leaving 8 bases unmatched. The CDR3 contains 15 residues. CDR1 and CDR2 from the germline V gene are DFQATT and SNEGSKA (reference sequence). The CDR3 bases are TGCAGTGCTAGTATCGGTAGCGGGATGACAGATACGCAGTATTTT. Protein: CSASIGSGMTDTQYF.